The 6 T cell receptor beta chains below all came from one sample that was sequenced in a study of T cells in Graves' hyperthyroidism and ophthalmopathy (dated by TCRdb to about 2019). The library was made by multiplex PCR. This sample was sequenced with an Illumina HiSeq 2000. The TCR beta CDR3 regions were amplified from the RNA transcripts. The TCR CDR3 was subjected to a first round of RT-PCR using the HTBI primer set and the Qiagen OneStep RT-PCR kit. TCRdb trimmed the raw reads at Q25, called clones with MiXCR and kept productive beta chains. Rows matching on CDR3 protein sequence are summarized as one entry with the most common DNA and genes. Within this sample are approximately 560,000 distinct CDR3 sequences, with about 45% of them counted one time only. In total, the top ten clones hold about 8.2% of the sample. Sample: peripheral blood or thyroid tissue (not recorded which). These receptors were obtained from a woman under 30 with Graves' hyperthyroidism. Donor details come from another sample of the same person, matched by shared clones.

J is TRBJ2-6 and V is TRBV2; D possibly corresponds to TRBD2 (5 bases). Per the germline V gene, CDR1 is SNHLY and CDR2 is FYNNEI. This CDR3 spans 15 amino acids. The ends were cut back, 6 bases at V and 4 bases at J, with 13 bases in the middle. CDR3 amino acids: CASSPPEAGANVLTF. Here the CDR3 DNA reads TGTGCCAGCAGCCCCCCGGAGGCCGGGGCCAACGTCCTGACTTTC.

The chain employs TRBV7-6 and TRBJ2-7, with D possibly TRBD1 on 7 matching bases. CDR3 length: 13 amino acids. The V end lost 5 bases, the J end lost 7 bases, and 15 bases lay between the germline ends. Germline V lookup: CDR1 SGHVS, CDR2 FNYEAQ. The CDR3 sequence is CASSRGDSEEQYF. The DNA of the CDR3 is TGTGCCAGCAGCAGGGGGGACAGTGAAGAGCAGTACTTC.

The chain combines TRBV12-3 or TRBV12-4 with TRBJ1-2, with unresolved D. This CDR3 region has 13 residues. V gave up 2 bases and J gave up 6 bases, with 10 bases separating them. CDR3 nucleotide sequence: TGTGCCAGCAGTTTATACGGAAATCATGGCTACACCTTC. Its translation is CASSLYGNHGYTF.

This chain links TRBV20-1 with TRBJ2-2; TRBD2 matches 13 bases. V trimming: 4 bases; J trimming: 7 bases; junction bases outside the gene matches: 6. The V gene's germline CDR1 is DFQATT and CDR2 SNEGSKA (reference sequence). The CDR3 totals 15 residues. Written as DNA, the CDR3 is TGCAGTGCTACCGGGACTAGCGGGATGGTCGGGGAGCTGTTTTTT. As protein: CSATGTSGMVGELFF.

V and J are TRBV2 and TRBJ2-1; TRBD1 is a possible D gene (5 bases). The CDR3 totals 14 residues. The V end was cut by 3 bases, the J end by 2 bases, with 8 bases between. Germline CDR1 SNHLY, CDR2 FYNNEI. In DNA, the CDR3 is TGTGCCAGCAGTGACAGGGTTACCTACAATGAGCAGTTCTTC. The encoded protein is CASSDRVTYNEQFF.

This chain links TRBV25-1 with TRBJ1-1; D is undetermined. V was pared by 1 base and J by 11 bases, with 8 bases between. The CDR3 loop spans 11 amino acids. The V gene's germline CDR1 is MGHDK and CDR2 SYGVNS. As DNA, the CDR3 is TGTGCCAGCAGTGAATCTGGTAGGGCTTTCTTT. Translated, it gives CASSESGRAFF.